This T cell receptor (beta chain) was sequenced in a study of blood T cell repertoires in COVID-19. For the study at large: The United States, Italy and Spain provided the acute and convalescent COVID-19 samples. PBMCs, B-cell-depleted T cells, or T cells were the source of the cDNA or gDNA that made up the material.

Unmatched junction bases numbered 4, after V lost 6 bases and J lost 2 bases. Germline V gives CDR1 ENHRY, CDR2 SYGVKD. The CDR3 has 14 amino acids. Assay: immunoSEQ multiplex PCR; the TCRdb copy retains only in-frame clones and omits some. In the table there are about 490,000 clones, approximately 83% of which are singletons. The source material was peripheral blood. The source of this sequence is a human donor in a cohort sampled during active COVID-19. The rearrangement links TRBV10-3 to TRBJ2-7, with 10 bases that match TRBD1. Here the CDR3 reads CAIRPGTGAYEQYF. The CDR3 bases are TGTGCCATCAGGCCCGGGACAGGGGCCTACGAGCAGTACTTC.